The rows below give T cell receptor beta chains drawn from one sample of a study of control samples from healthy donors and cancer patients. Clones were read by immunoSEQ multiplex PCR, and TCRdb kept only the in-frame ones, dropping some. The sample contains about 18,000 clones, around 84% of which appear only once. Sequenced: PBMCs. The receptors were sampled from a woman in her 70s with lung cancer. Both conserved end residues are part of each CDR3. The order of the fields is J gene, clone size, V gene, D gene, CDR3 protein, CDR3 DNA. The D gene is left open where the match is weak. The size entry is marked missing in some rows and otherwise reads once, few, many or a size class.

j_call: TRBJ1-3
clone_size: few
v_call: TRBV27
d_call: TRBD1
cdr3_aa: CASSADRGGGNTIYF
cdr3_nt: TGTGCCAGCAGTGCCGACAGGGGAGGAGGAAACACCATATATTTT

j_call: TRBJ1-2
clone_size: -
v_call: TRBV28
d_call: -
cdr3_aa: CASGQLTNYGYTF
cdr3_nt: TGTGCCAGCGGACAGCTCACTAACTATGGCTACACCTTC

j_call: TRBJ2-7
clone_size: -
v_call: TRBV15
d_call: -
cdr3_aa: CATSRVGLPAEQYF
cdr3_nt: TGTGCCACCAGCAGAGTGGGTCTTCCGGCCGAGCAGTACTTC

j_call: TRBJ1-5
clone_size: -
v_call: TRBV2
d_call: -
cdr3_aa: CASKYSSGNQPQHF
cdr3_nt: TGTGCCAGCAAGTATTCCAGTGGCAATCAGCCCCAGCATTTT

j_call: TRBJ1-2
clone_size: -
v_call: TRBV19
d_call: -
cdr3_aa: CASRGNAPYGYTF
cdr3_nt: TGTGCCAGTAGGGGAAACGCTCCATATGGCTACACCTTC

j_call: TRBJ2-5
clone_size: -
v_call: TRBV11-3
d_call: TRBD2
cdr3_aa: CASSLEAGVSETQYF
cdr3_nt: TGTGCCAGCAGCTTGGAGGCGGGAGTATCAGAGACCCAGTACTTC

j_call: TRBJ1-2
clone_size: -
v_call: TRBV2
d_call: -
cdr3_aa: CASSAGNNYGYTF
cdr3_nt: TGTGCCAGCAGTGCTGGGAACAACTATGGCTACACCTTC

j_call: TRBJ1-5
clone_size: -
v_call: TRBV6-5
d_call: -
cdr3_aa: CASRTGLGQPQHF
cdr3_nt: TGTGCCAGCAGGACAGGTTTAGGCCAGCCCCAGCATTTT

j_call: TRBJ2-7
clone_size: -
v_call: TRBV7-2
d_call: -
cdr3_aa: CASSLQGSGFEQYF
cdr3_nt: TGTGCCAGCAGCTTACAGGGGTCCGGGTTTGAGCAGTACTTC

j_call: TRBJ2-1
clone_size: -
v_call: TRBV5-4
d_call: TRBD2
cdr3_aa: CASSLGGLAGYNEQFF
cdr3_nt: TGTGCCAGCAGCTTGGGGGGACTAGCGGGGTACAATGAGCAGTTCTTC

j_call: TRBJ2-3
clone_size: -
v_call: TRBV2
d_call: -
cdr3_aa: CASSAGGASTDTQYF
cdr3_nt: TGTGCCAGCAGTGCTGGCGGGGCTAGCACAGATACGCAGTATTTT

j_call: TRBJ1-1
clone_size: -
v_call: TRBV6-1
d_call: TRBD1
cdr3_aa: CASSENRGSTEAFF
cdr3_nt: TGTGCCAGCAGTGAAAACAGGGGTTCCACTGAAGCTTTCTTT

j_call: TRBJ1-4
clone_size: -
v_call: TRBV18
d_call: -
cdr3_aa: CASSSRQVEKLFF
cdr3_nt: TGTGCCAGCTCATCGCGACAGGTTGAAAAACTGTTTTTT

j_call: TRBJ2-7
clone_size: -
v_call: TRBV11-2
d_call: TRBD1
cdr3_aa: CASSTPRGQGIYEQYF
cdr3_nt: TGTGCCAGTTCAACCCCCCGGGGACAGGGGATCTACGAGCAGTACTTC

j_call: TRBJ1-4
clone_size: -
v_call: TRBV9
d_call: TRBD1
cdr3_aa: CASSSTGGANEKLFF
cdr3_nt: TGTGCCAGCAGCTCAACAGGGGGCGCTAATGAAAAACTGTTTTTT

j_call: TRBJ1-1
clone_size: -
v_call: TRBV14
d_call: -
cdr3_aa: CASSQDQRGEAFF
cdr3_nt: TGTGCCAGCAGCCAAGATCAGAGGGGAGAAGCTTTCTTT

j_call: TRBJ2-2
clone_size: -
v_call: TRBV6-5
d_call: -
cdr3_aa: CATTEVNAGELFF
cdr3_nt: TGTGCCACCACAGAGGTTAATGCCGGGGAGCTGTTTTTT

j_call: TRBJ2-1
clone_size: -
v_call: TRBV3-1/TRBV3-2
d_call: TRBD2
cdr3_aa: CASSPTSGFYNEQFF
cdr3_nt: TGTGCCAGCAGCCCCACTAGCGGATTCTACAATGAGCAGTTCTTC